A single sample gave rise to the 19 T cell receptor beta chains below, sequenced in a study of shared clonotypes between healthy human individuals. The table came from immunoSEQ multiplex PCR; TCRdb's copy has only in-frame clones and leaves some out. The sample has some 360,000 clones, more than 60% seen once. The sequencing input was memory CD4+ T cells sorted from blood. The subset: CD45RA-negative fraction. These receptors originate from a young man in good health.

A single count supports this clone. CDR3: CAWSLGQLSSGNTIYF. CDR3 nucleotides: TGTGCCTGGAGTCTCGGCCAACTGAGCTCTGGAAACACCATATATTTT. V usage is TRBV30 and J usage is TRBJ1-3; D is uncertain. The CDR3 consists of 16 residues. CDR1 and CDR2 (germline): GTSNPN, SVGIG (reference sequence). V was pared by 2 bases and J by 0 bases, with 14 bases between.

V is TRBV9 and J is TRBJ2-1; D gene unclear. This CDR3 has 13 amino acids. V lost 0 bases to trimming and J lost 8 bases, with 9 bases between them. In germline, CDR1 is SGDLS, CDR2 YYNGEE. The CDR3 sequence: CASSVGLLDEQFF. The CDR3 DNA is TGTGCCAGCAGCGTAGGACTTTTGGATGAGCAGTTCTTC.

The chain joins TRBV12-5 to TRBJ2-5; 13 bases are shared with TRBD2. Germline V gene data show CDR1 as LGHNT and CDR2 as FRNRAP. The CDR3 spans 15 residues. Trimming took 7 bases from V and 6 from J; bases not matched to a gene: 8. This chain's CDR3 is CASADLTSGRKTQYF. Written as DNA, the CDR3 is TGTGCTAGTGCCGACTTGACTAGCGGGAGGAAGACCCAGTACTTC.

On this clone: This sample also contains other DNA sequences that code for the same CDR3. The chain links TRBV15 to TRBJ1-1; maybe TRBD1 (6 bases). The V gene lost 0 bases and the J gene lost 1 base, with 6 bases spanning the gap. Germline lookup yields CDR1 LNHNV and CDR2 YYDKDF (reference sequence). The CDR3 has 14 residues. The CDR3: CATSRDRGNTEAFF. The CDR3 DNA sequence: TGTGCCACCAGCAGAGACAGGGGGAACACTGAAGCTTTCTTT.

The genes are TRBV18 and TRBJ2-5, with 8 bases identical to TRBD1. V lost 4 bases to trimming and J lost 4 bases; unmatched junction nucleotides: 5. Germline V gene sequence: CDR1 KGHSH, CDR2 LQKENI. The CDR3 totals 14 residues. DNA of the CDR3: TGTGCCAGCTCACTCTCAGGGGGCGCAGAGACCCAGTACTTC. It yields the protein CASSLSGGAETQYF.

This clone was detected once. The rearrangement links TRBV7-8 to TRBJ1-3, with a possible D match to TRBD1 (5 bases). The CDR3 consists of 17 residues. V shed 3 bases and J shed 0 bases, with 15 bases lying between them. Germline CDR1 SGHVS, CDR2 FQNEAQ. In DNA form, the CDR3 reads TGTGCCAGCAGCTTTGATCATGGGGCCCGCTCTGGAAACACCATATATTTT. The encoded protein is CASSFDHGARSGNTIYF.

The rearrangement uses TRBV28 and TRBJ2-7; 9 bases agree with TRBD1. The CDR3 sequence is 15 residues long. Germline CDR1 is MDHEN and CDR2 is SYDVKM. With 9 bases clipped from V and 2 bases from J, the junction kept 11 bases outside the gene matches. The CDR3 sequence: CASTLPGQGAYEQYF. CDR3 in DNA: TGTGCCAGTACTCTCCCGGGACAGGGAGCCTACGAGCAGTACTTC.

The genes are TRBV7-8 and TRBJ1-5, with D tentatively TRBD1 (6 bases). The V end lost 4 bases, the J end lost 3 bases, and 10 bases lay between the germline ends. The V gene's germline CDR1 is SGHVS and CDR2 FQNEAQ. The CDR3 consists of 14 residues. The CDR3 DNA reads TGTGCCAGCAGCTCGGGACACCTCAATCAGCCCCAGCATTTT. Protein: CASSSGHLNQPQHF.

The sample holds one count of this clone. The CDR3 sequence is CASSVVDQDTEAFF. The CDR3 DNA is TGTGCCAGCAGCGTTGTCGATCAGGACACTGAAGCTTTCTTT. The chain combines TRBV9 with TRBJ1-1, with D unclear. The germline V and J ends were trimmed by 2 bases and 3 bases, with 11 bases remaining between them. CDR3 length equals 14 residues. Germline CDR1 reads SGDLS; CDR2 reads YYNGEE.

The rearrangement joins TRBV28 to TRBJ2-1, with TRBD2 matching over 10 bases. This CDR3 contains 16 residues. V dropped 7 bases and J dropped 1; count of bases not matched to a gene: 7. CDR1 and CDR2 from the germline V gene are MDHEN and SYDVKM. The CDR3 region has the DNA TGTGCCAGCACCTTGACAGCGGGAGGGTCCTACAATGAGCAGTTCTTC. Encoded protein: CASTLTAGGSYNEQFF.

The genes are TRBV6-6 and TRBJ2-1; maybe TRBD1 (5 bases). The V end was cut by 7 bases, the J end by 3 bases, with 13 bases between. Germline lookup yields CDR1 MNHNY and CDR2 SVGAGI (reference sequence). The CDR3 length is 14 residues. The CDR3: CASTTDRSYNEQFF. In DNA, the CDR3 is TGTGCCAGCACCACTGACAGAAGCTACAATGAGCAGTTCTTC.

This clone has only one observation. For the CDR3, the DNA is TGTGCCAGCGGGGTGGGGGCCAAAAACATTCAGTACTTC. It yields the protein CASGVGAKNIQYF. The chain joins TRBV19 to TRBJ2-4; a weak D match, TRBD2 (5 bases). From germline, CDR1 is LNHDA and CDR2 SQIVND (reference sequence). With 9 bases removed from V and 1 base from J, the gap between germline ends came to 10 bases. This CDR3 has 13 amino acids. Looking up the rest from reference TRBV19 and TRBJ2-4 gives the full variable domain: DGGITQSPKYLFRKEGQNVTLSCEQNLNHDAMYWYRQDPGQGLRLIYYSQIVNDFQKGDIAEGYSVSREKKESFPLTVTSAQKNPTAFYLCASGVGAKNIQYFGAGTRLSVL.

This chain uses TRBV5-7 with TRBJ2-7; 7 bases map to TRBD2. TRBV5-7 counts as an open reading frame of uncertain function. V shed 4 bases, J shed 5 bases, and the junction held 15 bases outside the gene matches. The length of the CDR3 is 16 residues. CDR3 sequence reads: CASSRIGIRGGHEQYF. The CDR3 DNA is TGTGCCAGCAGCCGAATCGGGATTCGGGGAGGGCACGAGCAGTACTTC.

This clone has only one observation. V usage is TRBV5-1 and J usage is TRBJ2-5; 7 bases are shared with TRBD1. Germline CDR1 and CDR2: SGHRS and YFSETQ. This CDR3 has 15 amino acids. With 4 bases clipped from V and 4 bases from J, the junction kept 10 bases outside the gene matches. CDR3 coding DNA: TGCGCCAGCAGCGGTAGACAGGGAAAAGCAGAGACCCAGTACTTC. Its protein product is CASSGRQGKAETQYF.

The chain has TRBV28 and TRBJ2-7; D is perhaps TRBD1 or TRBD2 (7 bases each). This CDR3 has 15 amino acids. The germline V gene has CDR1 MDHEN and CDR2 SYDVKM. V lost 6 bases and J lost 5, with 20 bases in between. The CDR3 nucleotides are TGTGCCAGCAGCTTTAGGGGAGGGGGCAGGAACGAGCAGTACTTC. Amino acids: CASSFRGGGRNEQYF.

CDR3 residues: CASSLVQGYEDGYTF. As DNA, the CDR3 is TGCGCCAGCAGCTTGGTACAGGGCTATGAGGATGGCTACACCTTC. The chain has TRBV5-1 and TRBJ1-2, with TRBD1 as a possible D gene (6 bases). The CDR3 totals 15 residues. Trimming shortened V by 0 bases and J by 6 bases, and 15 bases separated the two germline ends. The germline CDR1 and CDR2 sequences are SGHRS and YFSETQ. Using reference TRBV5-1 and TRBJ1-2 for the parts outside the CDR3, the full variable domain is KAGVTQTPRYLIKTRGQQVTLSCSPISGHRSVSWYQQTPGQGLQFLFEYFSETQRNKGNFPGRFSGRQFSNSRSEMNVSTLELGDSALYLCASSLVQGYEDGYTFGSGTRLTVV.

The V gene is TRBV5-1, the J gene TRBJ2-1; 12 bases align to TRBD2. From germline, CDR1 is SGHRS and CDR2 YFSETQ. J lost 5 bases, V lost 7 bases, and 22 bases had no gene match. CDR3 length: 20 residues. This CDR3 is CASHVGPGHRTSGTNNEQFF. CDR3 nucleotides: TGCGCCAGCCACGTTGGCCCGGGACACCGGACTAGCGGGACCAACAATGAGCAGTTCTTC. The full variable domain, rest sourced from reference TRBV5-1 and TRBJ2-1, is KAGVTQTPRYLIKTRGQQVTLSCSPISGHRSVSWYQQTPGQGLQFLFEYFSETQRNKGNFPGRFSGRQFSNSRSEMNVSTLELGDSALYLCASHVGPGHRTSGTNNEQFFGPGTRLTVL.

To note about this clone: Other DNA sequences within the sample encode an identical CDR3. The CDR3 region is CASSPNTDTQYF. The CDR3 DNA sequence: TGCGCCAGCTCCCCGAACACAGATACGCAGTATTTT. The chain carries TRBV10-1 and TRBJ2-3, with D uncertain. V gave up 8 bases and J gave up 2 bases, with 8 bases separating them. CDR3 size: 12 residues. Germline V gene sequence: CDR1 WNHNN, CDR2 SYGVQD (reference sequence).

This chain uses TRBV5-5 with TRBJ1-4, with 8 bases identical to TRBD1. Losses at the gene ends were 1 base for V and 8 bases for J; bases not matched to a gene: 7. This CDR3 has 15 amino acids. Germline V lookup: CDR1 SGHKS, CDR2 YYEKEE (reference sequence). This CDR3 is CASSLKGRGREKLFF. The CDR3, as DNA: TGTGCCAGCAGCTTGAAGGGCAGGGGGCGGGAAAAACTGTTTTTT.